This T cell receptor (beta chain) was identified during a study of T cells in Graves' hyperthyroidism and ophthalmopathy (dated by TCRdb to about 2019). With respect to the entire study: Peripheral blood was sampled at the time of initial diagnosis, prior to any treatment. The study also compared thyroid tissue and blood T-cell repertoires from roughly six Graves' hyperthyroidism patients. To identify distinguishing TCR V-J signatures, a discovery cohort of about 100 patients was used, comprising 43 with Graves' ophthalmopathy and around 60 with stable Graves' hyperthyroidism. Prospective prediction of ophthalmopathy was tested in an independent validation cohort consisting of about 20 hyperthyroidism patients and some 17 patients who later progressed to ophthalmopathy. For training and testing, the 100 or so patients in the discovery cohort were randomly divided in a 7:3 ratio. According to the paper, TCR Vbeta CDR3 sequencing was carried out on some 140 peripheral blood samples, which came from fewer than 50 ophthalmopathy, around 75 hyperthyroidism and some 17 progressor patients. Once sampling was done, hyperthyroidism patients were given methimazole at a starting dose of 30 mg daily, whereas ophthalmopathy patients were given high-dose intravenous methylprednisolone.

The TCR beta CDR3 regions were amplified from the RNA transcripts. For the first round of RT-PCR on the TCR CDR3, the HTBI primer set was used together with the Qiagen OneStep RT-PCR kit. Libraries were constructed in a second round of multiplex PCR, after which size selection and purification were carried out. The libraries were sequenced on an Illumina HiSeq2000 using paired-end 100 bp reads. The paper's processing steps were these. SOAPnuke was used to process the raw data, removing reads that contained adapters or uncalled bases, had a mean Phred below 15, or lacked an exact match to the constant primer or identifier. High-quality paired reads were merged with COPE v1.2.5, and unique nucleotide sequences were defined as clonotypes. MiTCR v1.1 was used to align clonotypes to the IMGT TRBV, TRBD and TRBJ reference segments. The analysis included only V-J combinations with a frequency above 0.0001, which together covered roughly 99% of the repertoires. A TCS score was defined as the ratio of F50 (clonal expansion) to E x V (chaos), with BLOSUM62-based TCRdist applied between CDR3 peptides within each V-J. Welch's t-statistics and random forest reduced some 510 V-J features to about 12, which were used in a naive Bayes classifier (R e1071). TCRdb ran its own pipeline on the public reads, namely fastp trimming at Q25 and MiXCR clone calling, and kept in-frame beta chains. Each entry is one CDR3 protein sequence, shown with its most common DNA and genes. TCRdb, rather than the study authors, made the V and J calls. The sample contains around 280,000 distinct CDR3 sequences, about an eighth of them found a single time. The ten most abundant clones make up roughly 8% of the sample.

Hyperthyroidism patients were aged 18 to 65 years and newly diagnosed, with disease duration of less than 2 months. The study excluded patients with uncontrolled infections, other autoimmune diseases, pregnancy or lactation. Diagnoses relied on clinical symptoms, serum thyroxine and TRAb, thyroid ultrasound and orbital computed tomography. For progressor patients, blood was drawn at the first diagnosis of hyperthyroidism, before any ophthalmopathy symptoms had appeared. Ficoll-Paque density gradient centrifugation was used to isolate PBMCs from under 11 ml of fresh peripheral blood. Patients classed as progressors first received a Graves' hyperthyroidism diagnosis and then went on to develop ophthalmopathy during follow-up. Trizol reagent was used to extract total RNA, and RNA quality was then checked on an Agilent 2100 Bioanalyzer. The count of this clonotype is one. No cognate antigen has been identified for it. No clone much larger than this one lies a single base away; base qualities are absent. One read alone is a weak basis.

The V and J ends are trimmed by 5 bases and 5 bases, leaving 9 bases between them. Counted from cysteine to phenylalanine, this CDR3 has 12 amino acids. Here the CDR3 DNA is all that survives: 36 bases in frame from base 1. CDR1 and CDR2 were assigned from the germline V gene as ENHRY and SYGVKD. The investigation overall reported the following: Ophthalmopathy was separated from stable hyperthyroidism by a 13 V-J signature model, with around 88% sensitivity and about 81% specificity obtained in cross-validation and 80%/75% obtained in testing. In validation, the model predicted progression to ophthalmopathy a median of around 6.5 months before onset, with about 64% sensitivity and around 76% specificity. No statistical method was used to fix the sample size in advance, and group allocation was not hidden from the investigators. Blood samples also contained most of the expanded thyroid clonotypes (frequency above 0.001), which suggests that blood repertoires may reflect thyroid immune responses.

Recombination connected TRBV10-3 to TRBJ1-1, with the D gene call left open. The clonotype was recovered from a woman aged 25 to 45 with Graves' hyperthyroidism that later progressed to Graves' ophthalmopathy. Sequencing was carried out using blood. The nucleotides read TGTGCCATCAGTTGGACCGAGACTGAAGCTTTCTTT. Its protein product is CAISWTETEAFF.